This T cell receptor beta chain is drawn from a study of Ad26.COV2.S vaccination and SARS-CoV-2 variants. On the study more broadly: A participant enrolled in the COV1001 Ad26.COV2.S trial arm provided the sample.

Produced via immunoSEQ multiplex PCR; TCRdb's table is partial and in-frame only. This sample has 300,000 to 400,000 clones, with around 83% found just once. This sample's treatment: some 20 received Ad26.COV2.S at low or high dose, single or two shots; about five received placebo; per-sample allocation not given. The samples were gathered on day 63 after the first injection of vaccine or placebo. Trimming pared 6 bases from V and 4 bases from J, leaving 10 bases between. This CDR3 comprises 13 residues. Germline lookup yields CDR1 MNHEY and CDR2 SMNVEV (reference sequence). The chain has TRBV27 and TRBJ2-1, with a tentative D call TRBD1 (6 bases). This receptor was obtained from a person between 18 and 65 years old who received the Ad26.COV2.S COVID-19 vaccine or a placebo. The sequencing here drew on peripheral blood, taken in a trial of Ad26.COV2.S vaccine versus placebo. The CDR3 DNA is TGTGCCAGCAGAAGGACAGATTACAATGAGCAGTTCTTC. It translates to CASRRTDYNEQFF.